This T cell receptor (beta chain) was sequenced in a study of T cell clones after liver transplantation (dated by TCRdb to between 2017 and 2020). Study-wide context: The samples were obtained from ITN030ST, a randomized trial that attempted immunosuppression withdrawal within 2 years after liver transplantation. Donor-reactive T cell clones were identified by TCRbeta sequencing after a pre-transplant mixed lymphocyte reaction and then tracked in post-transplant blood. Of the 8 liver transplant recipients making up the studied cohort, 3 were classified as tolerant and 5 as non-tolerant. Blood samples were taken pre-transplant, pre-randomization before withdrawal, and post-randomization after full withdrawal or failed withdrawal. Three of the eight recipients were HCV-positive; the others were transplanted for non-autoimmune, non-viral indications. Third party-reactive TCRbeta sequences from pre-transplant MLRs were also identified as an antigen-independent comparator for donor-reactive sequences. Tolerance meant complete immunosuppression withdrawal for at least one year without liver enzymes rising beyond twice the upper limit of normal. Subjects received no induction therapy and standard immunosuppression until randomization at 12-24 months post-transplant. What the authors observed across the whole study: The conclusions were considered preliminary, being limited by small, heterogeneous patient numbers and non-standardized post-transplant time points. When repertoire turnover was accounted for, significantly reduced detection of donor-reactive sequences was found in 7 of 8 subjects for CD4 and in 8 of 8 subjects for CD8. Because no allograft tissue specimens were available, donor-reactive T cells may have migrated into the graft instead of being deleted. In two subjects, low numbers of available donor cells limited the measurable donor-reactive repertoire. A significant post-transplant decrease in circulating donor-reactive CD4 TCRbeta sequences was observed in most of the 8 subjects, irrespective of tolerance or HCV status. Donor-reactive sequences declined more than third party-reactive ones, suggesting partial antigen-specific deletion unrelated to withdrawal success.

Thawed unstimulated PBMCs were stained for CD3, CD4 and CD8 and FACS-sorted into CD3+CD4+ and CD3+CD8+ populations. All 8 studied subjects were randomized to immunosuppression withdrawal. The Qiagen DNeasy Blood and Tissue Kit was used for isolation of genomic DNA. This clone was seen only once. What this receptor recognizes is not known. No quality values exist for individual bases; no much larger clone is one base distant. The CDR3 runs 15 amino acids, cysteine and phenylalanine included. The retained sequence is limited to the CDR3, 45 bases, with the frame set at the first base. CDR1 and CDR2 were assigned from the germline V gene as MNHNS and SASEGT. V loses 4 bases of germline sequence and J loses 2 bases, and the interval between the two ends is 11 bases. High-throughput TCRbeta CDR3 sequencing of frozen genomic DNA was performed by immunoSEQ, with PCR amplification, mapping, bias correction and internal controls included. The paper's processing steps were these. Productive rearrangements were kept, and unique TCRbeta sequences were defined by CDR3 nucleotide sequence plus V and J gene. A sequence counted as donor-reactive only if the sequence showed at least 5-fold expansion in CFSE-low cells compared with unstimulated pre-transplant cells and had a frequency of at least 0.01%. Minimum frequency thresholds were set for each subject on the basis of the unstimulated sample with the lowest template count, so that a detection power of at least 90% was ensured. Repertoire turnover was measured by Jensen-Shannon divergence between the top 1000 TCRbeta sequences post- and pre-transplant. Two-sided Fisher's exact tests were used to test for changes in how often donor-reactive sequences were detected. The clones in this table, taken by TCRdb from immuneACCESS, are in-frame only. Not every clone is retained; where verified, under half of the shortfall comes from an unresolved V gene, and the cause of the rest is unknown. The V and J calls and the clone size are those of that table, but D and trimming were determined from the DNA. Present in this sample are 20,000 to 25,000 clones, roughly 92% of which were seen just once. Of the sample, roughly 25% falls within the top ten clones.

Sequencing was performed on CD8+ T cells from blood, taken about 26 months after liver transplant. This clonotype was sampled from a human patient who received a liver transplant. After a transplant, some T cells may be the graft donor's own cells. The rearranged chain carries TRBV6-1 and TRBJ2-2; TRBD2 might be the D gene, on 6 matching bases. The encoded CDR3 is CASSGVLANTGELFF. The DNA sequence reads TGTGCCAGCAGTGGGGTACTAGCCAACACCGGGGAGCTGTTTTTT.